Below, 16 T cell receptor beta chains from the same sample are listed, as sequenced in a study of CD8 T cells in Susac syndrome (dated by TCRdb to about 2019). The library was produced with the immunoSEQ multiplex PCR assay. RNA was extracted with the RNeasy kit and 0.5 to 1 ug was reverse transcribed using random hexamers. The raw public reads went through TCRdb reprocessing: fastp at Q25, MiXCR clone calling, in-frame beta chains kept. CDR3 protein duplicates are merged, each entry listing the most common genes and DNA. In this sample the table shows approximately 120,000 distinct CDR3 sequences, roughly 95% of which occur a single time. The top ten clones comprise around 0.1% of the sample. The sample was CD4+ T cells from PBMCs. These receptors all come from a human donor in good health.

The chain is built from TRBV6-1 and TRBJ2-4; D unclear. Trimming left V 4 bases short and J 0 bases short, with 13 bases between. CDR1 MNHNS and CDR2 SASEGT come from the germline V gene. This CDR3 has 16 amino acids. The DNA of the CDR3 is TGTGCCAGCAGTGTCATCCCAGTGAAAGCCAAAAACATTCAGTACTTC. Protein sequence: CASSVIPVKAKNIQYF.

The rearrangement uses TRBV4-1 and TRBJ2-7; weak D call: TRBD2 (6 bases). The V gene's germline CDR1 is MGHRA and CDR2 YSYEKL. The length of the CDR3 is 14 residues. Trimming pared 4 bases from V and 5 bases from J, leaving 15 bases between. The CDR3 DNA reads TGCGCCAGCAGCCCCTGGGGGGTACGCGACGAGCAGTACTTC. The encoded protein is CASSPWGVRDEQYF.

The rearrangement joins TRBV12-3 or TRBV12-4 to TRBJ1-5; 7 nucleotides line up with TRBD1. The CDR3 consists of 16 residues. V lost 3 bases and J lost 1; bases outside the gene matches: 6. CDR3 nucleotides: TGTGCCAGCAGTTTTCACAGGGGTAGGAGCAATCAGCCCCAGCATTTT. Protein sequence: CASSFHRGRSNQPQHF.

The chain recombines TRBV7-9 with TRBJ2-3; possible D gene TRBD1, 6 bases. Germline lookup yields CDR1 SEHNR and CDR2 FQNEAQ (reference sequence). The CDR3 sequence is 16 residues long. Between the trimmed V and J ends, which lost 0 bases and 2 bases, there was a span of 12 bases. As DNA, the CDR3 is TGTGCCAGCAGCTTAGCGAAGGCAGGGGCCACAGATACGCAGTATTTT. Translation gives CASSLAKAGATDTQYF.

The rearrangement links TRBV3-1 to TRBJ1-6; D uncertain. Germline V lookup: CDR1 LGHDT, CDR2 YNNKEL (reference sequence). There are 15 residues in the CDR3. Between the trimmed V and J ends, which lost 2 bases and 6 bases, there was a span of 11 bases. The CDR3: CASSQFGRVNSPLHF. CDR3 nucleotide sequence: TGTGCCAGCAGCCAATTTGGACGGGTTAATTCACCCCTCCACTTT. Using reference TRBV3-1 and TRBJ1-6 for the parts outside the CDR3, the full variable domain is DTAVSQTPKYLVTQMGNDKSIKCEQNLGHDTMYWYKQDSKKFLKIMFSYNNKELIINETVPNRFSPKSPDKAHLNLHINSLELGDSAVYFCASSQFGRVNSPLHFGNGTRLTVT.

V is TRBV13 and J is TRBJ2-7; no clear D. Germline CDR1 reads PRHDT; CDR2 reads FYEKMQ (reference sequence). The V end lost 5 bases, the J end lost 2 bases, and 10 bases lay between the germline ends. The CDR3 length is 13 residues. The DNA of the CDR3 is TGTGCCAGCAGCGTATACAGCACCTACGAGCAGTACTTC. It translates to CASSVYSTYEQYF.

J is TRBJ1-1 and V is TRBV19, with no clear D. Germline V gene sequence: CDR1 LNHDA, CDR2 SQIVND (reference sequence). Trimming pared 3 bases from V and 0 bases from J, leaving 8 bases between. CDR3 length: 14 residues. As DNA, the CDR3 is TGTGCCAGTAGTATCGGGAGTTTGAACACTGAAGCTTTCTTT. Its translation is CASSIGSLNTEAFF.

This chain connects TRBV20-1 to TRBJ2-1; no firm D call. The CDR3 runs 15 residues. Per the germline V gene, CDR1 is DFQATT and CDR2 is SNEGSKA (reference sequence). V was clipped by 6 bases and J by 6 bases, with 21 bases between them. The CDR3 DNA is TGCAGTGCGGCGGCTGTCCAAGGACGCCTCAATGAGCAGTTCTTC. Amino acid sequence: CSAAAVQGRLNEQFF.

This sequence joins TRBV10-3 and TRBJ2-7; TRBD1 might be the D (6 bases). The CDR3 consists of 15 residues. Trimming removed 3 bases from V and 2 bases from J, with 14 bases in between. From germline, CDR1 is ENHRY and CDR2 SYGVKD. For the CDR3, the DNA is TGTGCCATCAGTGAAGGGGCAGGGGCACCCTACGAGCAGTACTTC. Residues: CAISEGAGAPYEQYF.

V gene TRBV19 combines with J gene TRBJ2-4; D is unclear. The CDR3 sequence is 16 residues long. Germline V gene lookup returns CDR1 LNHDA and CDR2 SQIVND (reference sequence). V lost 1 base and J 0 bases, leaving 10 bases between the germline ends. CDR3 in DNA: TGTGCCAGTAGTATAGGGACCGTGTTAGCCAAAAACATTCAGTACTTC. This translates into CASSIGTVLAKNIQYF.

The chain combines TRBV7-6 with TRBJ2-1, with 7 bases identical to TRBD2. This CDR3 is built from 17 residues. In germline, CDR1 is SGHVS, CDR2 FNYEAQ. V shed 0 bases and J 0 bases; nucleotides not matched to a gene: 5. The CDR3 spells CASSLAPSGYSYNEQFF. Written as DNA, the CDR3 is TGTGCCAGCAGCTTAGCGCCTAGCGGTTACTCCTACAATGAGCAGTTCTTC.

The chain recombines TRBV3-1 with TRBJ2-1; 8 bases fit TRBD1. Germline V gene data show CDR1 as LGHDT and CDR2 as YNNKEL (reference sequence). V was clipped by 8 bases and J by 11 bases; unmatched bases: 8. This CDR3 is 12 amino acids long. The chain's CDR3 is CASGLDREKQFF. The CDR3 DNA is TGTGCCAGCGGTCTGGACAGGGAGAAGCAGTTCTTC.

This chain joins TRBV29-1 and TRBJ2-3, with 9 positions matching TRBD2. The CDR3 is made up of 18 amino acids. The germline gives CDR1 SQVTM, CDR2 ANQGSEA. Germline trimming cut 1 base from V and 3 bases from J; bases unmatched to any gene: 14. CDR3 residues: CSVEAQGVSGSRTDTQYF. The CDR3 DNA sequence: TGCAGCGTTGAAGCGCAGGGGGTTAGCGGGAGTCGGACAGATACGCAGTATTTT.

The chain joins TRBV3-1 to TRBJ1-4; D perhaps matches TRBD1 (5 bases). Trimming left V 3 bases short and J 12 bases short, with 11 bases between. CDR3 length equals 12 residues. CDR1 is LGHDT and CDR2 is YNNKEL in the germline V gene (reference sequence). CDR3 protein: CASSQSKGQLFF. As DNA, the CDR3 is TGTGCCAGCAGCCAGTCGAAGGGACAACTGTTTTTT.

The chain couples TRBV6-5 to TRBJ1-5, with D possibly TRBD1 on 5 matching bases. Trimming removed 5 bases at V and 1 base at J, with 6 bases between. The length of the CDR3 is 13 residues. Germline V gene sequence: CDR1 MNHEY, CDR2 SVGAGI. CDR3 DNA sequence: TGTGCCAGCAGTAGGGACAGCAATCAGCCCCAGCATTTT. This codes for CASSRDSNQPQHF.

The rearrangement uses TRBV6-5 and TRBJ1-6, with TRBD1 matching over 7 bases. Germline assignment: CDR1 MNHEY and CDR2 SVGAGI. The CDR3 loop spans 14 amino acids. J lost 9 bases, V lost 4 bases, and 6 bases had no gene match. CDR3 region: CASSSTGAGSPLHF. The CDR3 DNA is TGTGCCAGCAGTTCAACAGGGGCGGGTTCACCCCTCCACTTT.